This is a list of T cell receptor beta chains from one sample in a study of blood T cell repertoires in COVID-19. Generated by immunoSEQ multiplex PCR, the TCRdb table keeps only in-frame clones and is missing some. The table lists 180,000 or so clones, more than 75% of them singletons. The sequenced sample consisted of peripheral blood. These receptors were collected from a woman in her 50s with active or convalescent COVID-19. CDR3s include the opening cysteine and the closing phenylalanine or tryptophan.

CDR3 protein: CATSGHGSTDTQYF
J gene: TRBJ2-3
V gene: TRBV24-1

CDR3 protein: CASRAGDSPTDTQYF
J gene: TRBJ2-3
V gene: TRBV9

CDR3 protein: CASSPAGRYEQYF
J gene: TRBJ2-7
V gene: TRBV18

CDR3 protein: CASSRTGGYEQYF
J gene: TRBJ2-7
V gene: TRBV3-1/TRBV3-2

CDR3 protein: CASSLEYVGPWVGAFF
J gene: TRBJ1-1
V gene: TRBV7-2

CDR3 protein: CASSSLGGGFYNEQFF
J gene: TRBJ2-1
V gene: TRBV18

CDR3 protein: CASSFPGQATNEKLFF
J gene: TRBJ1-4
V gene: TRBV5-8

CDR3 protein: CASGDRVTDTQYF
J gene: TRBJ2-3
V gene: TRBV5-1

CDR3 protein: CASSIKDRGFGELFF
J gene: TRBJ2-2
V gene: TRBV19

CDR3 protein: CASSEQGHYEQYF
J gene: TRBJ2-7
V gene: TRBV6-1

CDR3 protein: CASSGGQTWGYGYTF
J gene: TRBJ1-2
V gene: TRBV5-6

CDR3 protein: CASTRRVQGNQPQHF
J gene: TRBJ1-5
V gene: TRBV28

CDR3 protein: CASSPAGGPDTQYF
J gene: TRBJ2-3
V gene: TRBV7-8

CDR3 protein: CASSFTGVYSPLHF
J gene: TRBJ1-6
V gene: TRBV27

CDR3 protein: CSAPDSLEAFF
J gene: TRBJ1-1
V gene: TRBV20-1

CDR3 protein: CSTGLAREQFF
J gene: TRBJ2-1
V gene: TRBV29-1

CDR3 protein: CASSPRPGDGYTF
J gene: TRBJ1-2
V gene: TRBV18

CDR3 protein: CASSHLLAGERNEQFF
J gene: TRBJ2-1
V gene: TRBV4-2

CDR3 protein: CASSPTSQTYQAKNIQYF
J gene: TRBJ2-4
V gene: TRBV3-1/TRBV3-2

CDR3 protein: CASSRTSNTDTQYF
J gene: TRBJ2-3
V gene: TRBV2

CDR3 protein: CASSLGVAGGYEQYF
J gene: TRBJ2-7
V gene: TRBV5-6

CDR3 protein: CASSMTSGSSYEQYF
J gene: TRBJ2-7
V gene: TRBV27

CDR3 protein: CASSSPREWDGELFF
J gene: TRBJ2-2
V gene: TRBV28

CDR3 protein: CASSYTGTGREDTQYF
J gene: TRBJ2-3
V gene: TRBV6-5

CDR3 protein: CSVMDGERGGGF
J gene: TRBJ2-3
V gene: TRBV29-1

CDR3 protein: CSASARGNSPLHF
J gene: TRBJ1-6
V gene: TRBV20-1

CDR3 protein: CASSSTSGRSDEQFF
J gene: TRBJ2-1
V gene: TRBV6-5

CDR3 protein: CASKGSKTGTDGYTF
J gene: TRBJ1-2
V gene: TRBV6-5

CDR3 protein: CASSSEANTEAFF
J gene: TRBJ1-1
V gene: TRBV11-3

CDR3 protein: CASSLDPGTLRRTEAFF
J gene: TRBJ1-1
V gene: TRBV7-8

CDR3 protein: CASSDRNYGYTF
J gene: TRBJ1-2
V gene: TRBV2

CDR3 protein: CASSTGTRSFF
J gene: TRBJ2-1
V gene: TRBV12-3/TRBV12-4

CDR3 protein: CSVERGGNTEAFF
J gene: TRBJ1-1
V gene: TRBV29-1

CDR3 protein: CASSYSNEQYF
J gene: TRBJ2-7
V gene: TRBV6-5

CDR3 protein: CASRTGLGNTEAFF
J gene: TRBJ1-1
V gene: TRBV2

CDR3 protein: CSVREGGETQYF
J gene: TRBJ2-5
V gene: TRBV29-1

CDR3 protein: CSASPQGGGTNYGYTF
J gene: TRBJ1-2
V gene: TRBV20-1

CDR3 protein: CASSQDGRGHGQPQHF
J gene: TRBJ1-5
V gene: TRBV4-1

CDR3 protein: CASSSTVTGNTIYF
J gene: TRBJ1-3
V gene: TRBV11-2

CDR3 protein: CASSRFANPGTEAFF
J gene: TRBJ1-1
V gene: TRBV14

CDR3 protein: CASSRSTGEDTEAFF
J gene: TRBJ1-1
V gene: TRBV5-1

CDR3 protein: CASSPGGAGTQETQYF
J gene: TRBJ2-5
V gene: TRBV11-3

CDR3 protein: CASSSGLAGSTDTQYF
J gene: TRBJ2-3
V gene: TRBV7-9

CDR3 protein: CASSMTSGRSGSGEQFF
J gene: TRBJ2-1
V gene: TRBV19

CDR3 protein: CASSLQNMNTEAFF
J gene: TRBJ1-1
V gene: TRBV5-5

CDR3 protein: CACNVAGRGSYEQYF
J gene: TRBJ2-7
V gene: TRBV5-3

CDR3 protein: CATSDRPSNYGYTF
J gene: TRBJ1-2
V gene: TRBV19

CDR3 protein: CASSVLGGGNTGELFF
J gene: TRBJ2-2
V gene: TRBV6-2/TRBV6-3

CDR3 protein: CSASSGNTIYF
J gene: TRBJ1-3
V gene: TRBV20-1

CDR3 protein: CASSLSGVTEAFF
J gene: TRBJ1-1
V gene: TRBV4-2

CDR3 protein: CASREIGGEQFF
J gene: TRBJ2-1
V gene: TRBV6-5

CDR3 protein: CAWSPTRGNEKLFF
J gene: TRBJ1-4
V gene: TRBV30

CDR3 protein: CASSSGDLGEKLFF
J gene: TRBJ1-4
V gene: TRBV28